These 8 T cell receptor beta chains originate from one sample sequenced in a study of blood T cell repertoires in COVID-19 (dated by TCRdb to the early 2020s). Library method: the immunoSEQ multiplex PCR assay. TCRdb provides this immuneACCESS table in a form limited to in-frame rearrangements. Some clones are lacking; in checked studies, under half of them reflect an unresolved V gene, and why the rest are absent is not known. The sample table lists tens of thousands of clones, roughly 68% of them with a count of one. Approximately 62% of the sample goes to the ten largest clones. Specimen: peripheral blood. The source of these receptors is a man at least 80 years old with acute or convalescent COVID-19.

CDR3 amino acids: CASSLGLAGGPSTGELFF. The CDR3 region has the DNA TGCGCCAGCAGCTTGGGACTAGCGGGAGGGCCGAGCACCGGGGAGCTGTTTTTT. The chain joins TRBV5-1 to TRBJ2-2, with TRBD2 matching 14 bases. The CDR3 runs to 18 residues. The V gene's germline CDR1 is SGHRS and CDR2 YFSETQ. Trimming took 0 bases from V and 4 from J; bases not matched to a gene: 5.

The chain carries TRBV7-2 and TRBJ2-1, with TRBD2 matching over 16 bases. The CDR3 has 17 residues. Trimming took 6 bases from V and 6 from J; bases not matched to a gene: 8. Per the germline V gene, CDR1 is SGHTA and CDR2 is FQGNSA. The CDR3 here is CASRRPGLAGGTNEQFF. The DNA of the CDR3 is TGTGCCAGCAGGAGACCGGGACTAGCGGGAGGGACCAATGAGCAGTTCTTC.

The CDR3 spells CASKEKAGVAYNEQFF. The CDR3 bases are TGTGCCAGTAAGGAAAAGGCGGGAGTGGCCTACAATGAGCAGTTCTTC. The V call is TRBV19, the J call TRBJ2-1; 7 nucleotides match TRBD2. V shed 7 bases, J shed 2 bases, and the junction held 11 bases outside the gene matches. Germline loops: CDR1 LNHDA, CDR2 SQIVND (reference sequence). This CDR3 region has 16 residues.

Regarding this clone: Mismatch with germline at one junction end may stem from a read error. The chain combines TRBV7-9 with TRBJ2-3; TRBD1 might be the D (5 bases). Germline CDR1 reads SEHNR; CDR2 reads FQNEAQ (reference sequence). The CDR3 loop spans 14 amino acids. The DNA for the CDR3 is TGTGCCAGCAGCTTCCCGAGACAGCACAGATACGCAGTATTT. Translation: CASSFPRQHRYAVF.

The V gene is TRBV14, the J gene TRBJ2-5; 7 nucleotides align to TRBD2. This CDR3 contains 13 residues. Germline CDR1 and CDR2: SGHDN and FVKESK. After removal of 4 bases from V and 5 bases from J, the junction contained 4 bases not matched to a gene. In nucleotides, the CDR3 is TGTGCCAGCAGCCTCTGGGGGGGGGAGACCCAGTACTTC. This encodes CASSLWGGETQYF. Full variable domain (outside the CDR3, taken from reference TRBV14 and TRBJ2-5): EAGVTQFPSHSVIEKGQTVTLRCDPISGHDNLYWYRRVMGKEIKFLLHFVKESKQDESGMPNNRFLAERTGGTYSTLKVQPAELEDSGVYFCASSLWGGETQYFGPGTRLLVL.

In this sample, this clone turned up a few times. This chain joins TRBV15 and TRBJ1-5, with TRBD1 identical over 10 bases. Unmatched junction bases numbered 6, after V lost 0 bases and J lost 4 bases. This CDR3 has 17 amino acids. Germline CDR1 reads LNHNV; CDR2 reads YYDKDF (reference sequence). The CDR3 here is CATSRDRRDRGNQPQHF. The CDR3 coding sequence is TGTGCCACCAGCAGAGATCGACGGGACAGGGGTAATCAGCCCCAGCATTTT.

The rearrangement joins TRBV27 to TRBJ2-4; the D gene is possibly TRBD1 (6 bases). CDR1 is MNHEY and CDR2 is SMNVEV in the germline V gene (reference sequence). The CDR3 is made up of 13 amino acids. The ends were cut back, 9 bases at V and 6 bases at J, with 15 bases in the middle. As DNA, the CDR3 is TGTGCCAGACACGGTTTGGACAGAAACATTCAGTACTTC. Translation: CARHGLDRNIQYF.

The chain has TRBV9 and TRBJ2-3, with 7 bases fitting TRBD1. Germline V gives CDR1 SGDLS, CDR2 YYNGEE. The CDR3 has 15 amino acids. The V and J ends lost 4 bases and 4 bases, in that order; junction bases with no gene match: 9. CDR3 in DNA: TGTGCCAGCAGCCCAAACAGGGGTGGCGCAGATACGCAGTATTTT. This sequence encodes CASSPNRGGADTQYF.